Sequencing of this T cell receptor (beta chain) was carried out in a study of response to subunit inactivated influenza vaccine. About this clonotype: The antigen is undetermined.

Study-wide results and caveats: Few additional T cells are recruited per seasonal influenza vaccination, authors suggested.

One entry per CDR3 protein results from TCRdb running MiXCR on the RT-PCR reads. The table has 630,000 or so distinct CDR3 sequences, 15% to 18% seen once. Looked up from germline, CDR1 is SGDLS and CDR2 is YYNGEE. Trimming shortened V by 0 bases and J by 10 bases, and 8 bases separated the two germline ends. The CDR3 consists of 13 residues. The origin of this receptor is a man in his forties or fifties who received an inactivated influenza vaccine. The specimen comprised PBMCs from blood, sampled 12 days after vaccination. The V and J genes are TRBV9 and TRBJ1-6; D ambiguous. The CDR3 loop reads CASSVVGESPLHF. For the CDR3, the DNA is TGTGCCAGCAGCGTAGTGGGCGAATCACCCCTCCACTTT.